The clone carrying this T cell receptor beta chain was found many times. Its cognate antigen is unknown. The sample is drawn from a study of tumor-infiltrating lymphocytes in primary liver carcinoma. Looking at the study overall: Sample yields, roughly 3.5 to 7.13 million productive TCRbeta reads, were similar across the tissue types. Study outcomes and limitations: Blood trailed tumors significantly in top-250-clone fraction (p = 0.039).

Taking about 20-31 mg of unsorted bulk tissue, the authors co-extracted RNA and DNA. The CDR3 length is 16 residues. The V end lost 5 bases, the J end lost 2 bases, and 19 bases lay between the germline ends. Researchers generated TCR beta cDNA from roughly 520 ng of total RNA, relying on a constant-region primer. Three nested multiplex PCR rounds, a slightly modified ARM-PCR method, built the TCR beta libraries. TRBV1-TRBV30 forward primers paired with a C-beta reverse primer drove the first two PCR rounds, 10 cycles each. TCRdb analysed the multiplex PCR reads with MiXCR anew, one entry per CDR3 protein. The sample has about 120,000 distinct CDR3 sequences; 55% to 70% are singletons.

This chain joins TRBV12-3 or TRBV12-4 and TRBJ2-7, with D possibly being TRBD1 (5 bases). Sequences were obtained from tumor-adjacent normal liver tissue. This receptor was taken from an older woman with primary liver carcinoma and hepatitis B virus infection. The CDR3 sequence is CASSPIGASLPYEQYF. The CDR3 bases are TGTGCCAGCAGTCCGATAGGGGCGTCCCTCCCCTACGAGCAGTACTTC.